This TCR beta chain was observed in a study of ipilimumab plus nivolumab after autologous stem cell transplantation. On the study more broadly: DLBCL patients had primary refractory or relapsed disease.

Germline CDR1 is LNHDA and CDR2 is SQIVND (reference sequence). The CDR3 has 15 amino acids. V dropped 1 base and J dropped 3 bases, with 11 bases sitting between them. On this clone: What it recognizes is unknown.

Starting 14 to 28 days after autologous transplant, ipilimumab 1 mg/kg was given. Study-level findings and limits: The authors say TCR, Treg and microbiome findings warrant further study.

Profiled with immunoSEQ multiplex PCR; TCRdb holds only in-frame clones, not every one. The sample shows approximately 12,000 clones, approximately 69% of them seen only once. The chain employs TRBV19 and TRBJ2-3; D gene uncertain. Sample: PBMCs, taken in a trial of ipilimumab plus nivolumab as post-transplant consolidation. The clonotype comes from a male donor with diffuse large B-cell lymphoma. CDR3 coding DNA: TGTGCCAGTAGTATAGCAGGTCGAACGACAGATACGCAGTATTTT. This gives the protein CASSIAGRTTDTQYF.